This T cell receptor (beta chain) derives from a study of OX40 agonist ivuxolimab in advanced cancers. The CDR3 covers 13 residues. CDR1 is SQVTM and CDR2 is ANQGSEA in the germline V gene. The V end was cut by 3 bases, the J end by 1 base, with 9 bases between. Findings and limits, study-wide: The antigen specificity of the peripheral T cells (those that were expanded) was not determined.

This clone was detected only once. Its antigen is not identified. Some clones are missing from TCRdb's copy, which holds only in-frame ones; the method was immunoSEQ multiplex PCR. The sample carries around 57,000 clones, roughly 84% recorded once. The sequencing used CD4+ or CD8+ T cells sorted from blood, collected in a trial of the OX40 agonist ivuxolimab. The source of this sequence is an adult with an advanced solid tumor such as melanoma, head and neck, liver or kidney cancer. This chain connects TRBV29-1 to TRBJ1-1; D ambiguous. The CDR3 nucleotides read TGCAGCGTTGACCCTGCCACGAACACTGAAGCTTTCTTT. Residues: CSVDPATNTEAFF.